The T cell receptor beta chain described here comes from a study of shared clonotypes between healthy human individuals. Notes on the study in general: Blood alone was sampled, and tissue repertoires likely differ.

The material for each subset, its genomic DNA, was split evenly across several immunoSEQ plates. Libraries were prepared by immunoSEQ multiplex PCR; TCRdb keeps only in-frame clonotypes and omits some of them. The data show around 2,000,000 clones, about 95% seen once. This clone occurred once. Its antigen is currently unknown. The germline V gene has CDR1 MNHNY and CDR2 SVGAGI (reference sequence). Deletions cut 1 base from V and 4 bases from J, with 9 bases between. CDR3 length: 14 residues. In the naive CD8 group, cells lacked CD45RO and were positively selected for CCR7, so terminally differentiated effector memory CD45RA+ cells were left out.

This sequence originates from a man younger than 35 in good health. The chain combines TRBV6-6 with TRBJ2-3; either TRBD1 or TRBD2 may supply D (5 bases each). The source material was naive CD8+ T cells sorted from blood. The CDR3 region has the DNA TGTGCCAGCAGTTACTTTTTGGGGGCAGATACGCAGTATTTT. Translating it yields CASSYFLGADTQYF.